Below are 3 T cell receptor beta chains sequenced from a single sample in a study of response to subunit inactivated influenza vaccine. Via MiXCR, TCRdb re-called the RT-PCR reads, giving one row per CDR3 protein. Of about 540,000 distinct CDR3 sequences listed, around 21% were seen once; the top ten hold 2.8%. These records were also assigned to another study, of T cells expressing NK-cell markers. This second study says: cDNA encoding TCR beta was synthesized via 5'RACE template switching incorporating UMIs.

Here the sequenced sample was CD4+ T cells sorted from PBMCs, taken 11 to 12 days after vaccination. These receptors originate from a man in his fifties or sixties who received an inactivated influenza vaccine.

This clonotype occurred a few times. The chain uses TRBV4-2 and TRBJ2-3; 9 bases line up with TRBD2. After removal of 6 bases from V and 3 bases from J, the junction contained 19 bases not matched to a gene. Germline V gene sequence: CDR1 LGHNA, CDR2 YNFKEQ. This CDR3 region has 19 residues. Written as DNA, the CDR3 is TGTGCCAGCAGGGGACATCTCCAGCTGGCGGGAGGGCGGACAGATACGCAGTATTTT. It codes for CASRGHLQLAGGRTDTQYF.

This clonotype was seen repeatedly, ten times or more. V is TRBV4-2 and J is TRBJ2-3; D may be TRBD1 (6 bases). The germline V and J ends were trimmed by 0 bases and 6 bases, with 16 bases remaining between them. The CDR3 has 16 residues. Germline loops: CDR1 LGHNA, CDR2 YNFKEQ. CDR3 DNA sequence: TGTGCCAGCAGCCAAGAGTCCTGGGGGCAAAGCGATACGCAGTATTTT. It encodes CASSQESWGQSDTQYF.

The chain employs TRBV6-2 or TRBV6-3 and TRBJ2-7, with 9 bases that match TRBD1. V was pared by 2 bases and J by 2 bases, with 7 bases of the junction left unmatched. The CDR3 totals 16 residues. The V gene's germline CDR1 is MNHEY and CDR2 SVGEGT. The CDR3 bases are TGTGCCAGCAGTTACCCGGGACAGGGAAAGACCTACGAGCAGTACTTC. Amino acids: CASSYPGQGKTYEQYF.